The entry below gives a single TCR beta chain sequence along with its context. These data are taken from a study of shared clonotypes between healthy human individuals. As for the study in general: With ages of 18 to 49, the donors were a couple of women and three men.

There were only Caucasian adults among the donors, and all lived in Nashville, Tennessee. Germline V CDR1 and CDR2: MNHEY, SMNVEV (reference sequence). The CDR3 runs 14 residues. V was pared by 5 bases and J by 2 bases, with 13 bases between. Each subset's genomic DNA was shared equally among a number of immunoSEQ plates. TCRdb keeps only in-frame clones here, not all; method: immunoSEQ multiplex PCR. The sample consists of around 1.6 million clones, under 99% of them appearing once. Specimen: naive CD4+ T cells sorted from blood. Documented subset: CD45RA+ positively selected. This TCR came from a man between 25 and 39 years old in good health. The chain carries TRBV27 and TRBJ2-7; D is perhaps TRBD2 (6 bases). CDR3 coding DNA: TGTGCCAGCAGTCTTAGCGGATACGCCTACGAGCAGTACTTC. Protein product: CASSLSGYAYEQYF.